This T cell receptor beta chain was recovered during a study of STAT5B mutations in CD4+ large granular lymphocyte leukemia. Data came from immunoSEQ multiplex PCR; TCRdb stores just in-frame clones and leaves some out. The data contain tens of thousands of clones, around 66% of them singletons. Per germline, CDR1 MNHEY and CDR2 SVGAGI. The CDR3 extends over 13 amino acids. Trimming took 8 bases from V and 8 from J, leaving 15 bases between them. Healthy controls were blood donor buffy coats. Specimen: CD4+ T cells from blood buffy coats. The J gene is TRBJ2-2, the V gene TRBV6-5; D ambiguous. The sequence was obtained from a human donor in good health. In nucleotides, the CDR3 is TGTGCCAGCGAAGGCTCAAGCTCGGGGGAGCTGTTTTTT. Amino acid sequence: CASEGSSSGELFF.